These 20 T cell receptor beta chains were all obtained from the same sample, sequenced in a study of T-cell memory formation after mild COVID-19. TCRdb analysed the 5' RACE reads with MiXCR anew, one entry per CDR3 protein. Here the sample spans under 450,000 distinct CDR3 sequences, less than 25% being singletons. Sequencing input: PBMCs or a T cell subset sorted from them (not recorded which). These receptors originate from an adult woman who had mild COVID-19 (a few samples of this study predate the infection). Cell type and time point are not known.

The sample holds a few counts of this clonotype. The chain links TRBV5-5 to TRBJ1-2; TRBD1 is a possible D gene (5 bases). This CDR3 contains 15 residues. V lost 7 bases and J lost 3, with 19 bases in between. The germline CDR1 and CDR2 sequences are SGHKS and YYEKEE (reference sequence). This chain's CDR3 is CASAEGDSTDYGYTF. CDR3 sequence (DNA): TGTGCCAGCGCCGAAGGGGACTCTACGGACTATGGCTACACCTTC.

The chain employs TRBV24-1 and TRBJ2-7; D unclear. V lost 3 bases and J lost 5, with 16 bases in between. Per the germline V gene, CDR1 is KGHDR and CDR2 is SFDVKD. The CDR3 extends over 15 amino acids. The chain's CDR3 is CATSDPFQSSNEQYF. As DNA, the CDR3 is TGTGCCACCAGTGATCCCTTTCAGTCCAGCAACGAGCAGTACTTC.

This chain connects TRBV2 to TRBJ2-1; TRBD1 matches at 9 bases. The germline gives CDR1 SNHLY, CDR2 FYNNEI. CDR3 size: 15 residues. J lost 4 bases, V lost 6 bases, and 7 bases had no gene match. CDR3 residues: CASRSQGAEYNEQFF. The CDR3 DNA follows: TGTGCCAGCAGATCACAGGGGGCCGAATACAATGAGCAGTTCTTC.

The V and J genes are TRBV20-1 and TRBJ2-7, with D possibly TRBD1 on 6 matching bases. This CDR3 has 13 amino acids. Trimming removed 3 bases from V and 4 bases from J, with 13 bases in between. Germline lookup yields CDR1 DFQATT and CDR2 SNEGSKA (reference sequence). This CDR3 is CSARRDIGYEQYF. The DNA for the CDR3 is TGCAGTGCTAGGAGGGACATTGGATACGAGCAGTACTTC.

The rearrangement joins TRBV7-6 to TRBJ2-7, with D perhaps TRBD1 (6 bases). V lost 5 bases, J lost 2 bases, and 19 bases lay in between. This CDR3 comprises 16 residues. Germline V gives CDR1 SGHVS, CDR2 FNYEAQ. The CDR3 here is CASSRNDRRIPYEQYF. CDR3 DNA: TGTGCCAGCAGCCGTAATGACAGGCGTATACCCTACGAGCAGTACTTC.

Here the CDR3 DNA reads TGCGCCAGCAAAGCTCTAGCGGAATACACAGATACGCAGTATTTT. Protein sequence: CASKALAEYTDTQYF. The chain carries TRBV10-2 and TRBJ2-3, with 7 positions matching TRBD2. The CDR3 sequence is 15 residues long. Germline V gene lookup returns CDR1 WSHSY and CDR2 SAAADI. V shed 7 bases, J shed 2 bases, and the junction held 9 bases outside the gene matches.

This clonotype was seen a few times. The V gene is TRBV19, the J gene TRBJ2-5; no firm D call. V gave up 2 bases and J gave up 4 bases, with 5 bases separating them. The germline CDR1 and CDR2 sequences are LNHDA and SQIVND (reference sequence). The length of the CDR3 is 12 residues. CDR3 in amino acids: CASSITRETQYF. The CDR3 DNA sequence: TGTGCCAGTAGTATAACGCGAGAGACCCAGTACTTC.

The chain is built from TRBV19 and TRBJ1-2, with D hard to call. This CDR3 is built from 13 residues. V gave up 3 bases and J gave up 8 bases, with 13 bases separating them. Germline CDR1 LNHDA, CDR2 SQIVND (reference sequence). CDR3 amino acids: CASSIKDPGGYTF. In DNA, the CDR3 is TGTGCCAGTAGTATTAAGGACCCGGGAGGCTACACCTTC. Based on the CDR3 plus reference TRBV19 and TRBJ1-2, the full variable domain is DGGITQSPKYLFRKEGQNVTLSCEQNLNHDAMYWYRQDPGQGLRLIYYSQIVNDFQKGDIAEGYSVSREKKESFPLTVTSAQKNPTAFYLCASSIKDPGGYTFGSGTRLTVV.

V and J are TRBV19 and TRBJ2-5; D is perhaps TRBD2 (5 bases). The CDR3 has 13 residues. The germline V gene has CDR1 LNHDA and CDR2 SQIVND (reference sequence). The V end lost 8 bases, the J end lost 2 bases, and 12 bases lay between the germline ends. The CDR3 bases are TGTGCCAGTGCCAGGACTGGGCAAGAGACCCAGTACTTC. Translating it yields CASARTGQETQYF.

The rearrangement uses TRBV7-8 and TRBJ2-1, with D possibly TRBD2 on 6 matching bases. There are 16 residues in the CDR3. Trimming cost V 4 bases and J 3 bases, with 16 bases left between them. From germline, CDR1 is SGHVS and CDR2 FQNEAQ. The CDR3 spells CASSSPGTGGYNEQFF. DNA for the CDR3: TGTGCCAGCAGCTCGCCCGGGACTGGGGGCTACAATGAGCAGTTCTTC.

The chain recombines TRBV3-1 with TRBJ1-4, with D unresolved. This CDR3 contains 16 residues. V was pared by 0 bases and J by 0 bases, with 8 bases between. CDR1 and CDR2 (germline): LGHDT, YNNKEL (reference sequence). This CDR3 reads CASSQDPAATNEKLFF. The CDR3 DNA follows: TGTGCCAGCAGCCAAGATCCAGCTGCAACTAATGAAAAACTGTTTTTT.

The table lists this clonotype with many counts. This chain joins TRBV7-8 and TRBJ2-5; D remains ambiguous. Germline V gene sequence: CDR1 SGHVS, CDR2 FQNEAQ. V was clipped by 1 base and J by 4 bases, with 13 bases between them. This CDR3 is built from 15 residues. The CDR3 DNA reads as TGTGCCAGCAGCTTAGTCCTGTCACGAGTAGAGACCCAGTACTTC. It translates to CASSLVLSRVETQYF.

This clonotype was observed a handful of times. The gene calls are TRBV12-3 or TRBV12-4 and TRBJ2-2; 7 nucleotides match TRBD1. This CDR3 contains 15 residues. V lost 7 bases and J lost 2; bases outside the gene matches: 7. CDR3: CASTLTGSNTGELFF. CDR3 bases: TGTGCCAGCACCCTGACAGGGTCCAACACCGGGGAGCTGTTTTTT.

V is TRBV5-5 and J is TRBJ1-5; tentative D call: TRBD1 (6 bases). CDR1 and CDR2 (germline): SGHKS, YYEKEE (reference sequence). This CDR3 is built from 17 residues. V was trimmed by 1 base and J by 0 bases, leaving 14 bases between them. Written as DNA, the CDR3 is TGTGCCAGCAGCTTGAGGCTGACAGGTAATAGCAATCAGCCCCAGCATTTT. This sequence encodes CASSLRLTGNSNQPQHF.

In regard to this clonotype: Since no conserved phenylalanine or tryptophan closes the CDR3, a read error is the likely cause. CDR3 region: CASSSGTGGVIANYGYTL. Here the CDR3 DNA reads TGTGCCAGCTCATCCGGGACAGGGGGGGTCATAGCTAACTATGGCTACACCCTC. The chain uses TRBV7-9 and TRBJ1-2; TRBD1 matches at 11 bases. Germline loops: CDR1 SEHNR, CDR2 FQNEAQ (reference sequence). With 8 bases clipped from V and 0 bases from J, the junction kept 14 bases outside the gene matches. This CDR3 contains 18 residues.

The chain employs TRBV9 and TRBJ2-3, with 8 bases aligning to TRBD1. In germline, CDR1 is SGDLS, CDR2 YYNGEE. The CDR3 spans 12 residues. Trimming cost V 4 bases and J 10 bases; bases outside gene matches: 5. CDR3 coding DNA: TGTGCCAGCAGCTCCCAGGGGGCGGCGCAGTATTTT. Translating gives CASSSQGAAQYF. Using reference TRBV9 and TRBJ2-3 for the parts outside the CDR3, the full variable domain is DSGVTQTPKHLITATGQRVTLRCSPRSGDLSVYWYQQSLDQGLQFLIQYYNGEERAKGNILERFSAQQFPDLHSELNLSSLELGDSALYFCASSSQGAAQYFGPGTRLTVL.

In its sample, this clonotype was seen a few times. The chain joins TRBV7-9 to TRBJ2-7; D remains ambiguous. The CDR3 has 12 amino acids. From germline, CDR1 is SEHNR and CDR2 FQNEAQ (reference sequence). V was trimmed by 3 bases and J by 5 bases, leaving 8 bases between them. CDR3 in DNA: TGTGCCAGCAGCTTGTCGGTAAACGAGCAGTACTTC. Protein sequence: CASSLSVNEQYF.

This rearrangement joins TRBV6-5 to TRBJ1-2, with D tentatively TRBD1 (5 bases). Per the germline V gene, CDR1 is MNHEY and CDR2 is SVGAGI. V was shortened by 0 bases and J by 7 bases, with 15 bases between the two germline ends. The CDR3 runs to 15 residues. The DNA for the CDR3 is TGTGCCAGCAGTTACTCGGGGCAGCTTCTCGGTGGCTACACCTTC. It yields the protein CASSYSGQLLGGYTF.

This clonotype was counted only a few times. This sequence joins TRBV12-3 or TRBV12-4 and TRBJ2-7, with 9 bases fitting TRBD2. V shed 5 bases and J 6 bases; nucleotides not matched to a gene: 8. The CDR3 has 14 amino acids. The chain's CDR3 is CASSTGTSNSEQYF. For the CDR3, the DNA is TGTGCCAGCAGTACCGGGACTAGCAATTCCGAGCAGTACTTC.

Only a few counts were recorded for this clonotype. V is TRBV19 and J is TRBJ2-7; TRBD1 aligns across 9 bases. Germline trimming cut 6 bases from V and 2 bases from J; bases unmatched to any gene: 8. The CDR3 has 15 residues. The V gene's germline CDR1 is LNHDA and CDR2 SQIVND (reference sequence). CDR3 in amino acids: CASREAGQGTYEQYF. The CDR3 DNA follows: TGTGCCAGTAGGGAAGCGGGACAGGGAACCTACGAGCAGTACTTC.